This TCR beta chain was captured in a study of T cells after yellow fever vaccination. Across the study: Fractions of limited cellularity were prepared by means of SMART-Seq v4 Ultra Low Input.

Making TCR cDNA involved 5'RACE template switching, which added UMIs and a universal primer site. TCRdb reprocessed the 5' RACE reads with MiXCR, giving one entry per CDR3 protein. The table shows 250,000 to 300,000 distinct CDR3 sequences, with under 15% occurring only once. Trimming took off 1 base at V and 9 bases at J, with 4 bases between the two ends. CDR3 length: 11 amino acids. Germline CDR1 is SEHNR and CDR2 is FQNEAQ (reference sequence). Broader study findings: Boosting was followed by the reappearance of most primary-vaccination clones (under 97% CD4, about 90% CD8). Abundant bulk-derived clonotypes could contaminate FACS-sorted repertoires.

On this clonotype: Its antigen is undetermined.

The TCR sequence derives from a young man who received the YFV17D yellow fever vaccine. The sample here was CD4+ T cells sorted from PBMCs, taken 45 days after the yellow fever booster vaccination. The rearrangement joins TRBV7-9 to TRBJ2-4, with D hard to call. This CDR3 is CASSLGVIQYF. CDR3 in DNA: TGTGCCAGCAGCTTAGGAGTCATTCAGTACTTC.